This T cell receptor (beta chain) came from a study of T cells in Graves' hyperthyroidism and ophthalmopathy. A few counts support this clonotype. V was pared by 5 bases and J by 2 bases, with 7 bases between. CDR3 size: 12 residues. Germline values: CDR1 GTSNPN, CDR2 SVGIG (reference sequence). TCR beta CDR3 regions were amplified from RNA. The primer set for the first-round RT-PCR of the TCR CDR3 was HTBI. TCRdb reprocessed the multiplex PCR reads via MiXCR and lists one record per CDR3 protein. The sample records 600,000 to 650,000 distinct CDR3 sequences, roughly 16% being singletons. The chain uses TRBV30 and TRBJ1-3; tentatively, D is TRBD1 (6 bases). The material sequenced was blood. The clonotype comes from a woman aged 25 to 39 with Graves' hyperthyroidism. CDR3 nucleotide sequence: TGTGCCTGGTCAGGGGCTGGAAACACCATATATTTT. This gives the protein CAWSGAGNTIYF.